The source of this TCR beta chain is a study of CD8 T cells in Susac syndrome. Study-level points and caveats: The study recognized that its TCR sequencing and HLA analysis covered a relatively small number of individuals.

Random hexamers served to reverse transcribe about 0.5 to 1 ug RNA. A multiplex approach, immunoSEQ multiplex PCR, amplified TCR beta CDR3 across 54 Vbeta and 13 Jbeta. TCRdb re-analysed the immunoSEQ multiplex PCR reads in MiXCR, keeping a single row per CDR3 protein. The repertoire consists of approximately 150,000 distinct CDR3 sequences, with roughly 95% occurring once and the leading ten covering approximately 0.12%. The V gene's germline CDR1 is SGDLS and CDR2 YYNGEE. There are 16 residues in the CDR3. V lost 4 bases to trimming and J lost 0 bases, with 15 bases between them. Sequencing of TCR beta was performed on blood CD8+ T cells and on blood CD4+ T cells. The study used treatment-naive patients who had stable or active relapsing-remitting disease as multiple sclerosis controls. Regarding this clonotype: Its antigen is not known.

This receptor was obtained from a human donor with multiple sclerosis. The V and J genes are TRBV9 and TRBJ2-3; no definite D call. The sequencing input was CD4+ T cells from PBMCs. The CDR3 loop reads CASSPSGTTSTDTQYF. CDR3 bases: TGTGCCAGCAGCCCCAGTGGTACCACTAGCACAGATACGCAGTATTTT.